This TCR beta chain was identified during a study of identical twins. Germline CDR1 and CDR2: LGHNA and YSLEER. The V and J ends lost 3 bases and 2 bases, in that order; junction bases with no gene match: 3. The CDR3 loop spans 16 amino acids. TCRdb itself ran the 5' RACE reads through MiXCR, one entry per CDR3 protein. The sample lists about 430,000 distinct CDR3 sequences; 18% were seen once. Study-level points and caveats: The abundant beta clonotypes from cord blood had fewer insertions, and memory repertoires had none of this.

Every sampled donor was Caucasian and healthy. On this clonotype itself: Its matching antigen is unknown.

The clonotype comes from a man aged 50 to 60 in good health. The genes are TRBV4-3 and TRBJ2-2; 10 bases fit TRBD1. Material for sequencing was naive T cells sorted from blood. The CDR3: CASSQGDRGNTGELFF. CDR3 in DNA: TGCGCCAGCAGCCAGGGGGACAGGGGCAACACCGGGGAGCTGTTTTTT.